The present entry profiles one T cell receptor beta chain with its context. As yet, its antigen is unknown. Depths of 1 in 200,000 to 1 in 1 million T cells were the sequencing target. Libraries were prepared by immunoSEQ multiplex PCR; TCRdb keeps only in-frame clonotypes and omits some of them. The table has about 130,000 clones, approximately 85% seen once. Unmatched junction bases numbered 8, after V lost 4 bases and J lost 0 bases. Per germline, CDR1 LNHDA and CDR2 SQIVND (reference sequence). The CDR3 consists of 16 residues. These data belong to a study of cytotoxic CD8 clonotypes in ibrutinib-treated CLL. Study findings and constraints: Timing of sampling differed between sustained-remission and progressing patients.

The specimen comprised PBMCs, sampled after 24 months of ibrutinib treatment. The receptor was derived from a human donor with chronic lymphocytic leukemia. J is TRBJ1-1 and V is TRBV19; the match to TRBD1 covers 7 bases. CDR3 in amino acids: CASSRGRGQVNTEAFF. For the CDR3, the DNA is TGTGCCAGTAGTAGGGGTCGCGGACAGGTGAACACTGAAGCTTTCTTT.